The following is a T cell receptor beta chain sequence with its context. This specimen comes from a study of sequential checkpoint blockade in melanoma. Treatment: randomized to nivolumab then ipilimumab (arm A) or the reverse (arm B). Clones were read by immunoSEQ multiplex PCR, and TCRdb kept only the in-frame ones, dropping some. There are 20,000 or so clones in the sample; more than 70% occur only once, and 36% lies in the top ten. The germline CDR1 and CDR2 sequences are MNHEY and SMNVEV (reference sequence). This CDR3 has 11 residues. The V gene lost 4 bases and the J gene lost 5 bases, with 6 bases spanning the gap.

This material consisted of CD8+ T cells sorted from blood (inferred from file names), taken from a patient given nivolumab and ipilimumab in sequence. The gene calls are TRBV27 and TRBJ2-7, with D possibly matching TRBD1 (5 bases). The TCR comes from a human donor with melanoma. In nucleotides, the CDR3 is TGTGCCAGCAGTTCAGGGAACGAGCAGTACTTC. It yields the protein CASSSGNEQYF.